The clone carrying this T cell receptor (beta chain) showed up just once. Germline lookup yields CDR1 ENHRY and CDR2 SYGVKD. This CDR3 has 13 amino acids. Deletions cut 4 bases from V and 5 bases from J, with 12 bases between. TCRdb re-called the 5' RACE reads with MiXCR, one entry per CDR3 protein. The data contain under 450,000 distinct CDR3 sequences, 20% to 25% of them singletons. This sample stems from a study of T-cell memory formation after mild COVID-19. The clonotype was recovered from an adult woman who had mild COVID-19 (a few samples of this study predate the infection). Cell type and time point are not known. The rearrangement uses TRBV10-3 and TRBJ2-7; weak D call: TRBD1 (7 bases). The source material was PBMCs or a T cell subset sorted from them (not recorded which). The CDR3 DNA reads TGTGCCATCAGTGGCGGGACAGTCAACGAGCAGTACTTC. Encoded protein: CAISGGTVNEQYF.